The 10 T cell receptor beta chains given below trace back to one sample, sequenced in a study of blood T cell repertoires in COVID-19. Assay: immunoSEQ multiplex PCR; the TCRdb copy retains only in-frame clones and omits some. The repertoire consists of approximately 150,000 clones, with roughly 90% occurring once and the leading ten covering about 1.4%. Specimen: peripheral blood. The receptors originated from a woman between 45 and 60 years old with acute or convalescent COVID-19.

V usage is TRBV11-2 and J usage is TRBJ2-1; possible D gene TRBD2, 6 bases. The V end was cut by 7 bases, the J end by 2 bases, with 15 bases between. This CDR3 comprises 15 residues. CDR1 SGHAT and CDR2 FQNNGV come from the germline V gene. This chain's CDR3 is CASTQVRGTYNEQFF. The CDR3 region has the DNA TGTGCCAGCACCCAGGTTCGGGGGACCTACAATGAGCAGTTCTTC.

The rearrangement links TRBV7-2 to TRBJ2-5; TRBD1 is a possible D gene (5 bases). The CDR3 has 17 amino acids. The ends were cut back, 1 base at V and 1 base at J, with 16 bases in the middle. In germline, CDR1 is SGHTA, CDR2 FQGNSA. The CDR3 reads CASSLGEILRVQETQYF. DNA of the CDR3: TGTGCCAGCAGCTTAGGAGAAATCCTCAGGGTCCAAGAGACCCAGTACTTC.

The rearrangement joins TRBV7-2 to TRBJ1-1; D is unclear. CDR1 and CDR2 from the germline V gene are SGHTA and FQGNSA. The CDR3 covers 13 residues. V was trimmed by 6 bases and J by 11 bases, leaving 19 bases between them. This chain's CDR3 is CASRLQYDTPAFF. As DNA, the CDR3 is TGTGCCAGCAGGCTACAGTACGACACACCGGCTTTCTTT.

The J gene is TRBJ1-2, the V gene TRBV6-5, with a tentative D call TRBD1 (5 bases). The CDR3 runs 14 residues. The germline V gene encodes CDR1 MNHEY and CDR2 SVGAGI. V lost 0 bases and J 6 bases, leaving 11 bases between the germline ends. The CDR3 bases are TGTGCCAGCAGTTACTCGAGAACAGGCCATGGCTACACCTTC. Translating it yields CASSYSRTGHGYTF.

This clone was counted between two and nine times. This rearrangement joins TRBV12-5 to TRBJ1-2; weak D call: TRBD1 (6 bases). CDR1 and CDR2 (germline): LGHNT, FRNRAP. The CDR3 is 13 amino acids. Trimming removed 6 bases at V and 8 bases at J, with 16 bases between. The CDR3 is CASGRDIPYGYTF. DNA for the CDR3: TGTGCTAGTGGAAGGGACATCCCATACGGCTACACCTTC. The full variable domain, with the rest looked up from reference TRBV12-5 and TRBJ1-2, is DARVTQTPRHKVTEMGQEVTMRCQPILGHNTVFWYRQTMMQGLELLAYFRNRAPLDDSGMPKDRFSAEMPDATLATLKIQPSEPRDSAVYFCASGRDIPYGYTFGSGTRLTVV.

This chain connects TRBV9 to TRBJ1-1, with D perhaps matching TRBD1 (5 bases). Trimming removed 0 bases from V and 3 bases from J, with 12 bases in between. Germline V lookup: CDR1 SGDLS, CDR2 YYNGEE. CDR3 length equals 15 residues. The CDR3 DNA sequence: TGTGCCAGCAGCGTAGGTCCAGGGAGGGACACTGAAGCTTTCTTT. It translates to CASSVGPGRDTEAFF.

J is TRBJ2-7 and V is TRBV9, with TRBD2 matching 8 bases. The CDR3 extends over 15 amino acids. Trimming removed 0 bases from V and 0 bases from J; junction bases left unmatched: 2. CDR1 is SGDLS, CDR2 YYNGEE, per germline. The CDR3 nucleotides read TGTGCCAGCAGCGTAGGCGGGAGGACCTCCTACGAGCAGTACTTC. Protein sequence: CASSVGGRTSYEQYF.

The gene calls are TRBV10-3 and TRBJ1-3; D is undetermined. This CDR3 has 14 amino acids. The ends were cut back, 10 bases at V and 0 bases at J, with 13 bases in the middle. Germline V gene sequence: CDR1 ENHRY, CDR2 SYGVKD. The CDR3 is CATMGGLSGNTIYF. The CDR3 DNA follows: TGTGCCACGATGGGAGGGCTCTCTGGAAACACCATATATTTT.

To note about this clone: Other DNA sequences in this specimen translate into the identical CDR3. The rearrangement links TRBV18 to TRBJ1-2; TRBD1 matches 10 bases. Looked up from germline, CDR1 is KGHSH and CDR2 is LQKENI. This CDR3 is built from 14 residues. Trimming removed 3 bases from V and 3 bases from J; junction bases left unmatched: 1. This CDR3 is CASSPGQGDYGYTF. The CDR3 DNA reads TGTGCCAGCTCACCCGGACAGGGGGACTATGGCTACACCTTC.

V and J are TRBV6-2 or TRBV6-3 and TRBJ2-7; 9 bases are a match to TRBD2. The germline CDR1 and CDR2 sequences are MNHEY and SVGEGT. The J segment lost 4 bases and the V segment lost 2 bases, leaving 6 bases of the junction unmatched. There are 15 residues in the CDR3. The CDR3 DNA sequence: TGTGCCAGCAGTTACCGCGGGACTAGCATTTACGAGCAGTACTTC. This gives the protein CASSYRGTSIYEQYF.